This is a list of T cell receptor beta chains from one sample in a study of cytomegalovirus exposure and HLA in healthy donors. The protocol was immunoSEQ multiplex PCR, while the TCRdb copy is restricted to in-frame clones and leaves out a portion. The table shows some 180,000 clones, with 70% to 80% occurring only once. Sequencing input: PBMCs. These receptor sequences come from a woman aged 60-75 years in good health and CMV-seropositive. CDR3s include the opening cysteine and the closing phenylalanine or tryptophan. The D gene is left open where the match is weak. Some rows mark clone size as missing; the rest say once, few, many or name a class of expanded clone.

CDR3aa,CDR3nt,abundance,v_gene,j_gene,d_gene
CAWSVGGAKNIQYF,TGTGCCTGGAGTGTAGGGGGAGCCAAAAACATTCAGTACTTC,.,TRBV30,TRBJ2-4,.
CASSVVLSGLAGLNF,TGTGCCAGCAGCGTAGTTCTAAGTGGGCTAGCGGGGCTCAACTTC,few,TRBV9,TRBJ2-5,TRBD2
CAIHLGGITDTQYF,TGCGCCATCCACCTGGGGGGGATCACAGATACGCAGTATTTT,.,TRBV10-2,TRBJ2-3,TRBD2
CASLRQSYEQYF,TGTGCCAGCCTACGACAATCCTACGAGCAGTACTTC,.,TRBV2,TRBJ2-7,.
CASSIVGQGGNIQYF,TGTGCCAGTAGTATAGTAGGACAGGGAGGAAACATTCAGTACTTC,.,TRBV19,TRBJ2-4,TRBD1
CASSAGTARNTEAFF,TGTGCCAGCTCGGCCGGGACAGCGAGGAACACTGAAGCTTTCTTT,.,TRBV18,TRBJ1-1,TRBD1
CASSLSVSRGTGNTIYF,TGTGCCAGCAGTTTATCGGTTTCCAGGGGAACAGGAAACACCATATATTTT,.,TRBV27,TRBJ1-3,.
CPSSPRQSGANVLTF,TGTCCCAGCAGCCCCCGCCAGTCTGGGGCCAACGTCCTGACTTTC,.,TRBV7-9,TRBJ2-6,.
CASRWRLAEAFF,TGTGCCAGCAGGTGGAGGTTGGCTGAAGCTTTCTTT,.,TRBV7-9,TRBJ1-1,.
CASSLSAGASLLKQYF,TGCGCCAGCAGCTTGAGTGCGGGGGCTAGTCTACTAAAGCAGTACTTC,.,TRBV5-1,TRBJ2-7,.
CASSGGLLNTGELFF,TGTGCCAGCAGCGGGGGACTCCTAAACACCGGGGAGCTGTTTTTT,.,TRBV9,TRBJ2-2,.
CAWRHSGVPYEQYF,TGTGCCTGGAGACATAGCGGGGTGCCCTACGAGCAGTACTTC,once,TRBV30,TRBJ2-7,TRBD2
CASSPLGQGNSPLHF,TGTGCCAGCTCACCACTCGGGCAGGGGAATTCACCCCTCCACTTT,.,TRBV18,TRBJ1-6,.
CASSVPDIPGNTIYF,TGTGCCAGCAGTGTCCCAGACATACCTGGAAACACCATATATTTT,.,TRBV6-4,TRBJ1-3,.
CASSPPGLAGGWEQYF,TGTGCCAGCTCACCACCGGGACTAGCGGGAGGATGGGAGCAGTACTTC,.,TRBV18,TRBJ2-7,TRBD2
CASSVGGLQETQYF,TGTGCCAGCAGCGTAGGCGGCCTCCAAGAGACCCAGTACTTC,few,TRBV9,TRBJ2-5,.
CASSTAGTSQETQYF,TGTGCCAGCAGCACCGCCGGGACTAGCCAAGAGACCCAGTACTTC,.,TRBV2,TRBJ2-5,TRBD2
CASSQGWGRYNEQFF,TGTGCCAGCAGCCAAGGTTGGGGCAGGTACAATGAGCAGTTCTTC,few,TRBV14,TRBJ2-1,.
CASSLEGREGAEQYF,TGCGCCAGCAGCTTGGAAGGGCGGGAGGGCGCCGAGCAGTACTTC,.,TRBV5-1,TRBJ2-7,TRBD2
CAWSVRVGYEQYF,TGTGCCTGGAGTGTTCGGGTTGGGTACGAGCAGTACTTC,.,TRBV30,TRBJ2-7,.
CASRPTGKSGNTIYF,TGTGCCAGCAGGCCGACAGGGAAGTCTGGAAACACCATATATTTT,few,TRBV28,TRBJ1-3,TRBD1
CASSTSGTGVQETQYF,TGTGCCAGTAGTACCTCCGGGACAGGGGTCCAAGAGACCCAGTACTTC,.,TRBV19,TRBJ2-5,TRBD1
CASSFGTDNSGANGLTF,TGCGCCAGCAGCTTTGGGACAGACAACTCTGGGGCCAACGGCCTGACTTTC,.,TRBV5-1,TRBJ2-6,TRBD1
CASSSPGVNEQFF,TGTGCCAGCAGCTCGCCGGGAGTCAATGAGCAGTTCTTC,.,TRBV7-2,TRBJ2-1,.
CAWSVSRTAKAFF,TGTGCCTGGAGTGTCTCCCGGACAGCCAAAGCTTTCTTT,once,TRBV30,TRBJ1-1,.
CASSGHRGLGNQPQHF,TGTGCCAGCAGCGGACACAGGGGGCTGGGCAATCAGCCCCAGCATTTT,.,TRBV7-8,TRBJ1-5,TRBD1
CASSLADSYGYTF,TGTGCCAGCAGCTTAGCTGACAGCTATGGCTACACCTTC,.,TRBV7-9,TRBJ1-2,.
CASSGGSGGATGELFF,TGTGCCAGCAGCGGAGGTAGCGGGGGGGCCACCGGGGAGCTGTTTTTT,.,TRBV7-2,TRBJ2-2,TRBD2
CASSPVGFTGFGELFF,TGTGCCAGCAGCCCCGTGGGGTTTACAGGGTTCGGGGAGCTGTTTTTT,.,TRBV5-4,TRBJ2-2,.
CASSAGFGGANVLTF,TGTGCCAGTAGTGCCGGATTCGGGGGGGCCAACGTCCTGACTTTC,.,TRBV19,TRBJ2-6,.
CASFRTSGGPKYYNEQFF,TGCGCCAGCTTCAGGACTAGCGGGGGGCCGAAGTACTACAATGAGCAGTTCTTC,.,TRBV5-1,TRBJ2-1,TRBD2
CATSRDVLSPLHF,TGTGCCACCAGCAGAGATGTCCTCTCACCCCTCCACTTT,.,TRBV15,TRBJ1-6,.
CASSYGRETQYF,TGTGCCAGCAGTTACGGCCGAGAGACCCAGTACTTC,.,TRBV6-5,TRBJ2-5,.
CASSSTVLKNSQYF,TGCGCCAGCAGCTCGACAGTTCTCAAAAACAGTCAGTACTTC,.,TRBV5-1,TRBJ2-4,.
CASSLLAGGNEQFF,TGTGCCAGCAGCTTACTAGCGGGGGGGAATGAGCAGTTCTTC,.,TRBV7-3,TRBJ2-1,TRBD2
CASSRTGGTDTQYF,TGTGCCAGCAGCAGGACAGGAGGCACAGATACGCAGTATTTT,.,TRBV7-9,TRBJ2-3,TRBD1
CASRTFQGADTQYF,TGTGCCAGTAGGACTTTTCAGGGGGCAGATACGCAGTATTTT,.,TRBV19,TRBJ2-3,TRBD1
CASSLEAGALSGANVLTF,TGTGCCAGCAGCTTAGAAGCAGGGGCCCTATCTGGGGCCAACGTCCTGACTTTC,.,TRBV7-8,TRBJ2-6,.
CASSFSGGGYEQYF,TGTGCCAGCAGCTTTTCGGGAGGGGGGTACGAGCAGTACTTC,.,TRBV11-3,TRBJ2-7,TRBD2
CASSELEGGNQPQHF,TGTGCCAGCAGTGAATTAGAGGGGGGCAATCAGCCCCAGCATTTT,once,TRBV25-1,TRBJ1-5,.
CASSSLRDLVSGNTIYF,TGTGCCAGCAGCTCCCTCCGGGATCTAGTCTCTGGAAACACCATATATTTT,.,TRBV12-1,TRBJ1-3,.
CASSGASGGRYEQYF,TGTGCCAGCAGCGGAGCCTCTGGCGGGAGGTACGAGCAGTACTTC,.,TRBV9,TRBJ2-7,TRBD2
CASSLTSGLAGLEGQYF,TGTGCCAGCAGCCTAACCTCCGGGCTAGCGGGATTAGAGGGTCAGTACTTC,.,TRBV9,TRBJ2-4,TRBD2
CAWITGEAFF,TGTGCCTGGATCACAGGGGAAGCTTTCTTT,few,TRBV30,TRBJ1-1,.
CASSLDQGRSETQYF,TGTGCCAGCAGCCTGGACCAGGGGCGGTCGGAGACCCAGTACTTC,.,TRBV5-4,TRBJ2-5,.
CASSRDRGFNQPQHF,TGTGCCAGCAGCCGCGATCGGGGTTTTAATCAGCCCCAGCATTTT,.,TRBV11-2,TRBJ1-5,.
CASSLGQGRYEQYF,TGTGCCAGCAGCCTCGGACAGGGAAGATACGAGCAGTACTTC,.,TRBV5-6,TRBJ2-7,TRBD1
CSAGQGTREQYF,TGCAGCGCCGGACAGGGTACTCGGGAGCAGTACTTC,.,TRBV29-1,TRBJ2-7,TRBD1
CASSKHRQGPNNEQFF,TGTGCCAGTAGTAAACACCGACAGGGGCCAAACAATGAGCAGTTCTTC,.,TRBV19,TRBJ2-1,TRBD1
CASTYSTSGEGGELFF,TGCGCCAGCACCTACTCAACTAGCGGGGAAGGCGGGGAGCTGTTTTTT,.,TRBV5-1,TRBJ2-2,TRBD2
CASSRDRVASHSGNTIYF,TGTGCCAGCTCAAGGGACAGGGTGGCGTCCCACTCTGGAAACACCATATATTTT,.,TRBV18,TRBJ1-3,TRBD1
CATSGRTSGRGEQYF,TGTGCCACCAGCGGCAGGACTAGCGGGAGAGGAGAGCAGTACTTC,few,TRBV15,TRBJ2-7,TRBD2
CASSTQDRGYEQYF,TGTGCCAGCAGTACCCAGGACAGAGGCTACGAGCAGTACTTC,.,TRBV6-5,TRBJ2-7,.
CASSFPTGALSGANVLTF,TGTGCCAGCAGCTTTCCCACAGGGGCCCTCTCTGGGGCCAACGTCCTGACTTTC,.,TRBV9,TRBJ2-6,TRBD1
CASSRPELYEAFF,TGTGCCAGCAGCCGCCCTGAGCTCTATGAAGCTTTCTTT,.,TRBV7-9,TRBJ1-1,.
CASSVRGKDEKLFF,TGTGCCAGCAGTGTGAGAGGGAAAGATGAAAAACTGTTTTTT,.,TRBV2,TRBJ1-4,.
CASSLARREETQYF,TGTGCCAGCAGCTTAGCGCGGAGGGAAGAGACCCAGTACTTC,.,TRBV7-2,TRBJ2-5,.
CASSEGGGRDIQYF,TGTGCCAGCAGTGAAGGGGGAGGTCGGGACATTCAGTACTTC,.,TRBV6-1,TRBJ2-4,.
CASSLQNPSTDTQYF,TGTGCCAGCAGTTTGCAGAATCCTAGCACAGATACGCAGTATTTT,.,TRBV28,TRBJ2-3,.
CASDSEDRSYEQYF,TGTGCCAGCGATTCTGAGGACAGGTCCTACGAGCAGTACTTC,many,TRBV11-3,TRBJ2-7,TRBD1